This T cell receptor (beta chain) was sequenced during a study of beta chain features in type 1 diabetes. Sequenced material consisted of expressed TCRB transcripts (all of the isolated RNA was reverse transcribed). TCRdb's copy holds only in-frame clones and misses some; the assay was immunoSEQ multiplex PCR. Here the sample spans about 320,000 clones, 14% being singletons. Points on this clone: This sequence may be a read error, since a much larger clone differs from it by one base.

This CDR3 has 12 residues. Material for sequencing was central memory CD4+ T cells from blood. The receptor was derived from a man younger than 40 in good health. The V gene is TRBV21-1, the J gene TRBJ2-1; TRBD1 reflects the table's D call only, with no check against the DNA. TRBV21-1 has pseudogene status. The CDR3 region is CASSQDRGEQFF. In DNA form, the CDR3 reads TGTGCCAGCAGCCAAGATAGGGGTGAGCAGTTCTTC.